This TCR beta chain was recorded in a study of blood T cell repertoires in COVID-19. Using immunoSEQ multiplex PCR, the repertoire was profiled, and TCRdb retains in-frame clones only, with some absent. This sample has about 280,000 clones, with roughly nine tenths found just once. V gave up 3 bases and J gave up 5 bases; unmatched junction bases: 11. The length of the CDR3 is 16 residues. Germline V gene sequence: CDR1 KGHSH, CDR2 LQKENI. This receptor was identified in a middle-aged woman who had recovered from COVID-19. V gene TRBV18 combines with J gene TRBJ2-7, with 9 nucleotides matching TRBD1. The sequenced sample consisted of PBMCs or T cells enriched from blood (not recorded which). CDR3 sequence reads: CASSPLPGQGVHEQYF. In nucleotides, the CDR3 is TGTGCCAGCTCACCTTTACCGGGACAGGGAGTCCACGAGCAGTACTTC.